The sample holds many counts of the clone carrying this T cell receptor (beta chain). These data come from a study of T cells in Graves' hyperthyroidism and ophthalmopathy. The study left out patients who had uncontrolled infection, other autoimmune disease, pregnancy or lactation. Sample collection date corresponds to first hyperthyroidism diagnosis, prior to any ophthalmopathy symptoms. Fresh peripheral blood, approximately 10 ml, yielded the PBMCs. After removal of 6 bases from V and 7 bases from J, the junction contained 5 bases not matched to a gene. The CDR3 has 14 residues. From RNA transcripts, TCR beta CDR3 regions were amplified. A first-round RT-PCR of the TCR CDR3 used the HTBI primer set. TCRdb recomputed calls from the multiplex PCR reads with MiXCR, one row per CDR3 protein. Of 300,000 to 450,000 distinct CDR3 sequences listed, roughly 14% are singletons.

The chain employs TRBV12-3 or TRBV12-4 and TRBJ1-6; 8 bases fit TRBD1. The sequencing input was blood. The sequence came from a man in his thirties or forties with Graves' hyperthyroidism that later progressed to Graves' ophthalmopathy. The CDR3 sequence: CASRTTGGNSPLHF. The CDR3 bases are TGTGCCAGCAGAACTACAGGGGGGAATTCACCCCTCCACTTT.